This is a list of T cell receptor beta chains from one sample in a study of human T cells and chemical hapten exposure. TCRdb processed the RACE reads anew with MiXCR; each CDR3 protein has one entry. The repertoire holds 200,000 to 300,000 distinct CDR3 sequences, with more than 6.5% as singletons. The sample in question was whole blood, obtained in connection with sensitization to the hapten diphenylcyclopropenone (DPC). These TCRs come from a woman in her forties with alopecia areata. Some clones in this sample may be carry-over from other donors' samples. CDR3s include the opening cysteine and the closing phenylalanine or tryptophan. The order of the fields is J gene, clone size, CDR3 length, V gene, D gene, CDR3 DNA, CDR3 protein. A D gene is named only where the DNA matches it firmly. Clone size, where shown, is once, few, many, or a class for clones that have expanded.

J gene: TRBJ2-1
clone size: .
CDR3 length: 13
V gene: TRBV11-3
D gene: .
CDR3 DNA: TGTGCCAGCAGCTTAACCCCGGCCAATGAGCAGTTCTTC
CDR3 protein: CASSLTPANEQFF

J gene: TRBJ2-2
clone size: many
CDR3 length: 15
V gene: TRBV12-3/TRBV12-4
D gene: .
CDR3 DNA: TGTGCCAGCAGTTTGGGGACTCCGAACACCGGGGAGCTGTTTTTT
CDR3 protein: CASSLGTPNTGELFF

J gene: TRBJ1-4
clone size: many
CDR3 length: 16
V gene: TRBV5-1
D gene: .
CDR3 DNA: TGCGCCAGCAGCTTGTTCTCGGACGCTACTAATGAAAAACTGTTTTTT
CDR3 protein: CASSLFSDATNEKLFF

J gene: TRBJ2-6
clone size: .
CDR3 length: 15
V gene: TRBV6-6
D gene: .
CDR3 DNA: TGTGCCAGCAGTTACGAAGGCTCCGGGGCCAACGTCCTGACTTTC
CDR3 protein: CASSYEGSGANVLTF

J gene: TRBJ2-7
clone size: many
CDR3 length: 12
V gene: TRBV12-3/TRBV12-4
D gene: .
CDR3 DNA: TGTGCCAGCACCCGACCCGGGTACGAGCAGTACTTC
CDR3 protein: CASTRPGYEQYF

J gene: TRBJ2-5
clone size: .
CDR3 length: 11
V gene: TRBV12-3/TRBV12-4
D gene: .
CDR3 DNA: TGTGCCAGCAGGAACGCAGAGACCCAGTACTTC
CDR3 protein: CASRNAETQYF

J gene: TRBJ2-7
clone size: few
CDR3 length: 14
V gene: TRBV20-1
D gene: TRBD2
CDR3 DNA: TGCAGTGCTAGAAATTGGAGGGAGGGAGACGAGCAGTACTTC
CDR3 protein: CSARNWREGDEQYF

J gene: TRBJ1-1
clone size: few
CDR3 length: 12
V gene: TRBV13
D gene: .
CDR3 DNA: TGTGCCAGCAGTTCCTCAGGGCGGCGAGCTTTCTTT
CDR3 protein: CASSSSGRRAFF

J gene: TRBJ1-1
clone size: .
CDR3 length: 16
V gene: TRBV5-6
D gene: .
CDR3 DNA: TGTGCCAGCAGCTTGGAGGTTCGGCGGTTGAACACTGAAGCTTTCTTT
CDR3 protein: CASSLEVRRLNTEAFF

J gene: TRBJ2-5
clone size: few
CDR3 length: 12
V gene: TRBV6-5
D gene: .
CDR3 DNA: TGTGAGGCTCGGGGACCCGAAGAGACCCAGTACTTC
CDR3 protein: CEARGPEETQYF

J gene: TRBJ2-7
clone size: many
CDR3 length: 13
V gene: TRBV29-1
D gene: TRBD2
CDR3 DNA: TGCAGCGTTGAGCCTAGCGGGAGTAATGGGCAGTACTTC
CDR3 protein: CSVEPSGSNGQYF

J gene: TRBJ2-1
clone size: many
CDR3 length: 14
V gene: TRBV9
D gene: .
CDR3 DNA: TGTGCCAGCAGCACGCCCGCGGGTAACAATGAGCAGTTCTTC
CDR3 protein: CASSTPAGNNEQFF

J gene: TRBJ2-1
clone size: few
CDR3 length: 13
V gene: TRBV29-1
D gene: TRBD2
CDR3 DNA: TGCACCGGCCGCCCTAGCGGGCACAATGAGCAGTTCTTC
CDR3 protein: CTGRPSGHNEQFF

J gene: TRBJ1-5
clone size: many
CDR3 length: 14
V gene: TRBV28
D gene: .
CDR3 DNA: TGTGCCAGCAGTTTCATAGGAAACAATCAGCCCCAGCATTTT
CDR3 protein: CASSFIGNNQPQHF

J gene: TRBJ2-1
clone size: .
CDR3 length: 13
V gene: TRBV6-1
D gene: .
CDR3 DNA: TGTGCCGTAGGGGCGGGCAGATACAATGAGCAGTTCTTC
CDR3 protein: CAVGAGRYNEQFF

J gene: TRBJ2-1
clone size: .
CDR3 length: 14
V gene: TRBV20-1
D gene: .
CDR3 DNA: TGCAGTGCTAGGAGGGACTCCACCTACAATGAACAGTTCTTC
CDR3 protein: CSARRDSTYNEQFF

J gene: TRBJ2-1
clone size: .
CDR3 length: 14
V gene: TRBV12-3/TRBV12-4
D gene: .
CDR3 DNA: TGTGCCAGCTTTGACACGAGAGCGTACAATGAGCAGTTCTTC
CDR3 protein: CASFDTRAYNEQFF

J gene: TRBJ1-1
clone size: .
CDR3 length: 12
V gene: TRBV7-8
D gene: .
CDR3 DNA: TGTGCCAGCAGCCGGGGGCTCGGGGAAGCTTTCTTT
CDR3 protein: CASSRGLGEAFF